This TCR beta chain was captured in a study of graft-versus-host responses after intestinal transplantation. About the research overall: Anti-thymocyte globulin served as induction for all recipients, who then took tacrolimus and steroids for three to four years.

Worth noting for this clone: Its antigen is still unknown.

The CDR3 contains 19 residues. The V gene lost 6 bases and the J gene lost 0 bases, with 21 bases spanning the gap. CDR1 is LNHDA and CDR2 is SQIVND in the germline V gene (reference sequence). The table came from immunoSEQ multiplex PCR; TCRdb's copy has only in-frame clones and leaves some out. Found here are 100,000 to 140,000 clones, over 80% of them singletons; the top ten hold about 0.73%. Study-level points and caveats: Recipient-marrow GvH clones were detected, some having first appeared in ileum or blood.

The sequence was obtained from a human donor who was the organ donor for an intestinal transplant. The gene calls are TRBV19 and TRBJ2-6; D is unresolved. This material consisted of unstimulated CD4+ T cells sorted from spleen or lymph node cells, taken before transplant. Here the CDR3 DNA reads TGTGCCAGTAGCTATCACAAGGCTCGCGTTCGCTCTGGGGCCAACGTCCTGACTTTC. Its translation: CASSYHKARVRSGANVLTF.